This TCR beta chain emerged from a study of immune evolution from preneoplasia to lung adenocarcinoma. Study information: HLA loss of heterozygosity: 5.5% to 8.5% AIS, 15% MIA, approximately 31% ADC, none AAH.

TCRdb's table, derived via immunoSEQ multiplex PCR, lists solely in-frame clones and lacks some. This sample carries over 3,500 clones, about 84% of them seen once, and the ten largest clones take 4.5% to 7%. The CDR3 is 15 amino acids. Germline V gene sequence: CDR1 SQVTM, CDR2 ANQGSEA. Trimming removed 4 bases from V and 4 bases from J; junction bases left unmatched: 7. Sequenced: FFPE lung adenocarcinoma in situ tissue. The V and J genes are TRBV29-1 and TRBJ2-3; TRBD2 matches at 11 bases. The TCR originated in a person between 65 and 79 years old with lung adenocarcinoma. The CDR3 reads CSVGGLAEGPDTQYF. The CDR3 coding sequence is TGCAGCGTTGGGGGACTAGCGGAGGGTCCAGATACGCAGTATTTT.